A single sample gave rise to the 27 T cell receptor beta chains below, sequenced in a study of OX40 agonist ivuxolimab in advanced cancers. Library preparation was by the immunoSEQ multiplex PCR assay. TCRdb holds this immuneACCESS table with in-frame rearrangements only. Some clones are missing; in checked studies, unresolved V genes explain under half, and the rest has no known cause. The sample table records some 77,000 clones; 90% to 95% of these occur just once. The ten largest clones take up more than 0.3% of the sample. The source was CD4+ or CD8+ T cells sorted from blood, collected in a trial of the OX40 agonist ivuxolimab. The receptor source for this set is an adult with an advanced solid tumor such as melanoma, head and neck, liver or kidney cancer.

The sample holds one count of this clone. This chain connects TRBV28 to TRBJ2-3; D is perhaps TRBD2 (5 bases). Germline loops: CDR1 MDHEN, CDR2 SYDVKM. The CDR3 is made up of 12 amino acids. Trimming took off 7 bases at V and 1 base at J, with 6 bases between the two ends. The CDR3: CASTRGTDTQYF. The CDR3 DNA follows: TGTGCCAGCACGAGGGGCACAGATACGCAGTATTTT.

The gene calls are TRBV6-5 and TRBJ2-7, with D maybe TRBD1 (6 bases). Germline V gives CDR1 MNHEY, CDR2 SVGAGI. Trimming cost V 6 bases and J 4 bases, with 16 bases left between them. The CDR3 sequence is 14 residues long. CDR3 loop: CASRSTGQSYEQYF. In DNA, the CDR3 is TGTGCCAGCAGATCTACGGGACAAAGTTACGAGCAGTACTTC.

The CDR3: CASSEMTAGTDTQYF. CDR3 nucleotide sequence: TGTGCCAGCAGTGAAATGACTGCAGGAACAGATACGCAGTATTTT. J is TRBJ2-3 and V is TRBV2; unclear D gene. The CDR3 totals 15 residues. Germline V lookup: CDR1 SNHLY, CDR2 FYNNEI. Trimming took 2 bases from V and 3 from J, leaving 12 bases between them.

The chain employs TRBV9 and TRBJ1-2; D is possibly TRBD1 (6 bases). Germline lookup yields CDR1 SGDLS and CDR2 YYNGEE. CDR3 length equals 13 residues. The V end was cut by 4 bases, the J end by 7 bases, with 14 bases between. CDR3 in DNA: TGTGCCAGCAGCCGGGAGGAGGGGGGTGGCTACACCTTC. This translates into CASSREEGGGYTF.

This chain uses TRBV4-3 with TRBJ2-7; D tentatively fits TRBD1 or TRBD2 (5 bases each). Germline assignment: CDR1 LGHNA and CDR2 YSLEER. CDR3 length equals 15 residues. Trimming took off 4 bases at V and 2 bases at J, with 15 bases between the two ends. DNA of the CDR3: TGCGCCAGCAGCCCAGCAGGGAGCCAGGCCTACGAGCAGTACTTC. It specifies CASSPAGSQAYEQYF.

J is TRBJ1-6 and V is TRBV19; TRBD1 matches 7 bases. Germline CDR1 LNHDA, CDR2 SQIVND (reference sequence). The CDR3 is 15 amino acids. The J segment lost 6 bases and the V segment lost 9 bases, leaving 11 bases of the junction unmatched. CDR3 region: CASKTGLSVNSPLHF. In DNA form, the CDR3 reads TGTGCCAGCAAGACAGGGTTGTCCGTTAATTCACCCCTCCACTTT.

The V and J genes are TRBV18 and TRBJ2-1; 14 bases map to TRBD2. From germline, CDR1 is KGHSH and CDR2 LQKENI. Trimming cost V 4 bases and J 8 bases; bases outside gene matches: 16. The CDR3 extends over 19 amino acids. The CDR3 DNA is TGTGCCAGCTCACTATGGACTAGCGGGGGGTCATCCTCCCCGGATGAGCAGTTCTTC. Encoded protein: CASSLWTSGGSSSPDEQFF. The variable domain in full, completed from reference TRBV18 and TRBJ2-1, reads NAGVMQNPRHLVRRRGQEARLRCSPMKGHSHVYWYRQLPEEGLKFMVYLQKENIIDESGMPKERFSAEFPKEGPSILRIQQVVRGDSAAYFCASSLWTSGGSSSPDEQFFGPGTRLTVL.

This chain joins TRBV6-5 and TRBJ2-4; D gene uncertain. The CDR3 loop spans 15 amino acids. CDR1 is MNHEY and CDR2 is SVGAGI in the germline V gene. V was pared by 0 bases and J by 8 bases, with 14 bases between. The CDR3 loop is CASSYSGHPGDIQYF. The DNA of the CDR3 is TGTGCCAGCAGTTACTCGGGTCACCCAGGAGACATTCAGTACTTC.

The chain links TRBV5-1 to TRBJ2-2, with 8 bases matching TRBD2. Germline assignment: CDR1 SGHRS and CDR2 YFSETQ. The CDR3 is 16 amino acids. After removal of 4 bases from V and 6 bases from J, the junction contained 11 bases not matched to a gene. CDR3 coding DNA: TGCGCCAGCAGCATAACCAGCGGACTAGCTGCCGGGGAGCTGTTTTTT. It encodes CASSITSGLAAGELFF.

The chain employs TRBV27 and TRBJ2-3; D is perhaps TRBD1 or TRBD2 (5 bases each). V lost 6 bases and J lost 0, with 13 bases in between. CDR1 and CDR2 from the germline V gene are MNHEY and SMNVEV (reference sequence). The CDR3 sequence is 15 residues long. The CDR3 DNA reads as TGTGCCAGCAGAATTACCCGGGACAGCACAGATACGCAGTATTTT. Amino acids: CASRITRDSTDTQYF.

This chain joins TRBV25-1 and TRBJ2-1; 10 bases map to TRBD2. From germline, CDR1 is MGHDK and CDR2 SYGVNS. The CDR3 is 16 residues long. V was pared by 4 bases and J by 0 bases, with 3 bases of the junction left unmatched. Here the CDR3 reads CASSASSGSSYNEQFF. Written as DNA, the CDR3 is TGTGCCAGCAGTGCCTCTAGCGGGAGCTCCTACAATGAGCAGTTCTTC. The full variable domain, rest sourced from reference TRBV25-1 and TRBJ2-1, is EADIYQTPRYLVIGTGKKITLECSQTMGHDKMYWYQQDPGMELHLIHYSYGVNSTEKGDLSSESTVSRIRTEHFPLTLESARPSHTSQYLCASSASSGSSYNEQFFGPGTRLTVL.

V is TRBV27 and J is TRBJ1-1, with no clear D. CDR3 length: 13 residues. The germline V gene encodes CDR1 MNHEY and CDR2 SMNVEV (reference sequence). Trimming shortened V by 0 bases and J by 3 bases, and 5 bases separated the two germline ends. DNA for the CDR3: TGTGCCAGCAGTTTATCGGGATACACTGAAGCTTTCTTT. Amino acids: CASSLSGYTEAFF.

This chain's CDR3 is CASSPPGDYGYTF. The CDR3 DNA is TGTGCCAGCTCACCCCCAGGGGACTATGGCTACACCTTC. The chain combines TRBV18 with TRBJ1-2; TRBD1 might be the D (6 bases). Trimming took 3 bases from V and 3 from J, leaving 8 bases between them. The CDR3 is 13 amino acids. Germline loops: CDR1 KGHSH, CDR2 LQKENI. The complete variable domain, with remaining parts taken from reference TRBV18 and TRBJ1-2, reads NAGVMQNPRHLVRRRGQEARLRCSPMKGHSHVYWYRQLPEEGLKFMVYLQKENIIDESGMPKERFSAEFPKEGPSILRIQQVVRGDSAAYFCASSPPGDYGYTFGSGTRLTVV.

The V call is TRBV7-9, the J call TRBJ2-3, with D maybe TRBD1 (6 bases). V was clipped by 3 bases and J by 3 bases, with 10 bases between them. Germline CDR1 and CDR2: SEHNR and FQNEAQ (reference sequence). This CDR3 contains 14 residues. Here the CDR3 reads CASSLSGVTDTQYF. CDR3 nucleotide sequence: TGTGCCAGCAGCTTGTCAGGGGTGACAGATACGCAGTATTTT.

This rearrangement joins TRBV27 to TRBJ1-1; D may be TRBD1 (6 bases). CDR1 MNHEY and CDR2 SMNVEV come from the germline V gene (reference sequence). Trimming left V 3 bases short and J 6 bases short, with 17 bases between. The CDR3 is 15 residues long. The CDR3 is CASSFYLGARAEAFF. For the CDR3, the DNA is TGTGCCAGCAGTTTTTATCTGGGGGCTAGAGCTGAAGCTTTCTTT.

This chain uses TRBV11-2 with TRBJ2-3; TRBD1 aligns across 8 bases. This CDR3 spans 15 amino acids. Germline CDR1 SGHAT, CDR2 FQNNGV. With 4 bases clipped from V and 4 bases from J, the junction kept 7 bases outside the gene matches. CDR3 in DNA: TGTGCCAGCAGCTCCCCAGGGACAGGATCAGATACGCAGTATTTT. Its translation: CASSSPGTGSDTQYF. The full variable domain, rest sourced from reference TRBV11-2 and TRBJ2-3, is EAGVAQSPRYKIIEKRQSVAFWCNPISGHATLYWYQQILGQGPKLLIQFQNNGVVDDSQLPKDRFSAERLKGVDSTLKIQPAKLEDSAVYLCASSSPGTGSDTQYFGPGTRLTVL.

This clone appeared a few times. In nucleotides, the CDR3 is TGTGCCAGTAGTATAGATTACGGGGCGACCACTGAAGCTTTCTTT. This codes for CASSIDYGATTEAFF. This rearrangement joins TRBV19 to TRBJ1-1; weak D call: TRBD1 (5 bases). Deletions cut 0 bases from V and 4 bases from J, with 12 bases between. Germline V lookup: CDR1 LNHDA, CDR2 SQIVND (reference sequence). The CDR3 runs to 15 residues.

The chain is built from TRBV5-8 and TRBJ1-5, with 7 positions matching TRBD1. There are 15 residues in the CDR3. V shed 4 bases, J shed 7 bases, and the junction held 11 bases outside the gene matches. In germline, CDR1 is SGHTS, CDR2 YDEGEE. The CDR3 sequence is CASSRNRGVEQPQHF. In nucleotides, the CDR3 is TGTGCCAGCAGCCGTAACAGGGGTGTTGAACAGCCCCAGCATTTT.

J is TRBJ2-4 and V is TRBV28; 8 bases agree with TRBD1. V lost 6 bases, J lost 2 bases, and 3 bases stayed unmatched. The CDR3 has 14 amino acids. Germline V gene sequence: CDR1 MDHEN, CDR2 SYDVKM. The CDR3 is CASRTGATKNIQYF. The DNA for the CDR3 is TGTGCCAGCAGGACAGGGGCTACCAAAAACATTCAGTACTTC.

DNA of the CDR3: TGTGCCAGCAGTTTAAACAGTAACACTGAAGCTTTCTTT. Amino acids: CASSLNSNTEAFF. This chain links TRBV27 with TRBJ1-1; no definite D call. The CDR3 contains 13 residues. Germline V gene sequence: CDR1 MNHEY, CDR2 SMNVEV (reference sequence). The V gene lost 2 bases and the J gene lost 2 bases, with 6 bases spanning the gap.

V is TRBV19 and J is TRBJ2-1, with 8 nucleotides matching TRBD1. There are 19 residues in the CDR3. Per the germline V gene, CDR1 is LNHDA and CDR2 is SQIVND (reference sequence). Losses at the gene ends were 7 bases for V and 0 bases for J; bases not matched to a gene: 17. The CDR3 DNA reads as TGTGCCAGTACTAAGGACAGGGACGCCCCGCCGAGCTCCTACAATGAGCAGTTCTTC. It yields the protein CASTKDRDAPPSSYNEQFF.

This clone appeared once. V is TRBV7-2 and J is TRBJ2-7, with 8 bases aligning to TRBD2. The CDR3 runs 16 residues. V was clipped by 0 bases and J by 0 bases; unmatched bases: 4. The germline gives CDR1 SGHTA, CDR2 FQGNSA. DNA of the CDR3: TGTGCCAGCAGCTTAGCGGGCGGGGGGAGCTCCTACGAGCAGTACTTC. Translating gives CASSLAGGGSSYEQYF.

The V gene is TRBV19, the J gene TRBJ1-5; D is uncertain. Trimming cost V 0 bases and J 7 bases, with 13 bases left between them. From germline, CDR1 is LNHDA and CDR2 SQIVND (reference sequence). The CDR3 has 15 residues. CDR3 sequence: CASSIDLGSGQPQHF. The CDR3 coding sequence is TGTGCCAGTAGTATAGATCTCGGTAGTGGACAGCCCCAGCATTTT.

V is TRBV19 and J is TRBJ1-2, with a tentative D call TRBD1 (6 bases). The germline gives CDR1 LNHDA, CDR2 SQIVND (reference sequence). The length of the CDR3 is 15 residues. The germline V and J ends were trimmed by 5 bases and 4 bases, with 17 bases remaining between them. The CDR3 loop is CASSLEGGAGYGYTF. CDR3 bases: TGTGCCAGTAGTCTGGAGGGGGGCGCTGGCTATGGCTACACCTTC.

To note about this clone: This sample includes further DNA sequences coding for the same CDR3. The chain couples TRBV11-3 to TRBJ2-7; either TRBD1 or TRBD2 may fit D (5 bases each). In germline, CDR1 is SGHNT, CDR2 YENEEA. The CDR3 runs to 14 residues. With 1 base removed from V and 0 bases from J, the gap between germline ends came to 7 bases. For the CDR3, the DNA is TGTGCCAGCAGCTTAGGAGGGGACTCCTACGAGCAGTACTTC. The encoded protein is CASSLGGDSYEQYF. Full variable domain (remainder filled in from reference TRBV11-3 and TRBJ2-7): EAGVVQSPRYKIIEKKQPVAFWCNPISGHNTLYWYLQNLGQGPELLIRYENEEAVDDSQLPKDRFSAERLKGVDSTLKIQPAELGDSAVYLCASSLGGDSYEQYFGPGTRLTVT.

This clone was seen a single time. This chain connects TRBV28 to TRBJ1-2, with a possible D match to TRBD1 (5 bases). CDR1 and CDR2 (germline): MDHEN, SYDVKM. This CDR3 has 14 amino acids. V was clipped by 7 bases and J by 4 bases, with 16 bases between them. CDR3 nucleotides: TGTGCCAGCACCGTCGGTGGGGGACTCTATGGCTACACCTTC. Translated: CASTVGGGLYGYTF.

The J gene is TRBJ1-2, the V gene TRBV28; D is ambiguous. Germline CDR1 is MDHEN and CDR2 is SYDVKM. The CDR3 is made up of 14 amino acids. V was cut by 2 bases and J by 1 base, with 8 bases left in between. The CDR3, as DNA: TGTGCCAGCAGTTTACTATCAGTTAACTATGGCTACACCTTC. It is translated as CASSLLSVNYGYTF.